This T cell receptor (beta chain) is drawn from a study of blood T cell repertoires in COVID-19. Study-level information: Specimens from acute and convalescent COVID-19 originated in the United States, Italy and Spain.

Germline-derived CDR1 and CDR2 are SGDLS and YYNGEE. V lost 2 bases, J lost 7 bases, and 7 bases stayed unmatched. The CDR3 loop spans 16 amino acids. Authors' processing steps: The assay estimated nucleated cells by amplifying reference gene primers. The assay was immunoSEQ multiplex PCR, and TCRdb's table has in-frame clones only and misses some. V, J and clone size were drawn from that table, and D and trimming were deduced from the DNA. The table lists approximately 240,000 clones, approximately 79% of them singletons. The chain links TRBV9 to TRBJ2-2; 11 nucleotides match TRBD2. Specimen: peripheral blood. The receptor was isolated from a woman in her thirties or forties with active or convalescent COVID-19. The CDR3 loop is CASSVLAGGQNGELFF. The CDR3 region has the DNA TGTGCCAGCAGCGTGTTAGCGGGGGGGCAAAACGGGGAGCTGTTTTTT.